This T cell receptor (beta chain) was documented in a study of shared clonotypes between healthy human individuals. Profiled with immunoSEQ multiplex PCR; TCRdb holds only in-frame clones, not every one. This sample yields hundreds of thousands of clones, of which roughly 72% are seen a single time; approximately 12% belongs to the top ten. The length of the CDR3 is 14 residues. In germline, CDR1 is SGHTA, CDR2 FQGNSA. V lost 4 bases to trimming and J lost 9 bases; unmatched junction nucleotides: 9. The TCR sequence derives from a middle-aged woman in good health. Some clones in this sample may be carry-over from other donors' samples. The sequencing input was PBMCs. The genes are TRBV7-2 and TRBJ2-1; 7 nucleotides line up with TRBD2. The DNA for the CDR3 is TGTGCCAGCAGCTCGCCCGGACTAGTAACTGAGCAGTTCTTC. It codes for CASSSPGLVTEQFF.